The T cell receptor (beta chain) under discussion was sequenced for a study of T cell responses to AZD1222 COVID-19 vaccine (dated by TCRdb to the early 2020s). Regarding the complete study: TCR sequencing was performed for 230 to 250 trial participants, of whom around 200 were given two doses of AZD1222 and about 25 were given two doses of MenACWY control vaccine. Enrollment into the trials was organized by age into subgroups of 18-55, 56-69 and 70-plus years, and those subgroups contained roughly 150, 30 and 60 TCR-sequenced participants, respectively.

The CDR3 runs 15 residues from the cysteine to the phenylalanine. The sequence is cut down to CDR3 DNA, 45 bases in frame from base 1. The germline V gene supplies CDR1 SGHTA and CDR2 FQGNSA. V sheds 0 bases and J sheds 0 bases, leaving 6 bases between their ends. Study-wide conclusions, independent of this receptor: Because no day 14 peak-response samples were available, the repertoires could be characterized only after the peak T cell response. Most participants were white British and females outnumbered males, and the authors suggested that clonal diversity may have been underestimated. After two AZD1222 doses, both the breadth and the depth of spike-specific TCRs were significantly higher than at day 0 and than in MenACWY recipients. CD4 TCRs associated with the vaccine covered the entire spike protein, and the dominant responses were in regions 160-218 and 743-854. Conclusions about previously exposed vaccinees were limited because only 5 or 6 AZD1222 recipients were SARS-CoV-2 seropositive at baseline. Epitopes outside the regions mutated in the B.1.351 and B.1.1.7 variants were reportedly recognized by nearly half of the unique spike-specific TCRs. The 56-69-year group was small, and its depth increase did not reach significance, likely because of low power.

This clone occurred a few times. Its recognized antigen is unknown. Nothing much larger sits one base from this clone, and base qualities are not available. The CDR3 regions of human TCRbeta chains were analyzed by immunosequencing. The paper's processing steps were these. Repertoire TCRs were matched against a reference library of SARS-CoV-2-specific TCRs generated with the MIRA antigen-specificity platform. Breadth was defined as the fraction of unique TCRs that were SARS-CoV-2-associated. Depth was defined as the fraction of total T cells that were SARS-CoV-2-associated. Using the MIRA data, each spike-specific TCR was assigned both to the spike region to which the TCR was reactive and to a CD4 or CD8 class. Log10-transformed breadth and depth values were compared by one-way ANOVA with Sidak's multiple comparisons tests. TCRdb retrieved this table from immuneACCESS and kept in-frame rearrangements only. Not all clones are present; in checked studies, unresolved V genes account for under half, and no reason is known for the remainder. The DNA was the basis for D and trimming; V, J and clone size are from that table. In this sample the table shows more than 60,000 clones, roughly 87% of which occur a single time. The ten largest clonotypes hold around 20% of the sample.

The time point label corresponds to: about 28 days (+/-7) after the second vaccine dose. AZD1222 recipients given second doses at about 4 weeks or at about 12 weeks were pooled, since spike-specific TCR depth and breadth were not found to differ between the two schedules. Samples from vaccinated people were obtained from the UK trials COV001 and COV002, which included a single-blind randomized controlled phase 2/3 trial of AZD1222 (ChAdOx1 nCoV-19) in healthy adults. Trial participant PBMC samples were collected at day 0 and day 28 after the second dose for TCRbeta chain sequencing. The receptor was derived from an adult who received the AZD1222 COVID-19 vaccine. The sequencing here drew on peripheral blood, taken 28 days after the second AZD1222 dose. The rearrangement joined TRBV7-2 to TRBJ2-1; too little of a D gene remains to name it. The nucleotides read TGTGCCAGCAGCTTAGCTAGTAACTCCTACAATGAGCAGTTCTTC. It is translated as CASSLASNSYNEQFF.